This TCR beta chain was identified in a study of Graves' ophthalmopathy and Graves' hyperthyroidism. Notes on this clonotype: Its antigen remains unknown. This may arise from a read error, as a much more abundant clone is one base away.

CDR3 length: 15 residues. The germline V gene has CDR1 SNHLY and CDR2 FYNNEI. Points from the study as a whole: Blood samples also showed most expanded thyroid clonotypes exceeding 0.001 frequency.

In this cohort, patients with other autoimmune diseases, uncontrolled infections, pregnancy or lactation were excluded. Clinical symptoms and serum thyroxine were used for diagnosis; TRAb, thyroid ultrasound and orbital computed tomography were also relied on. The starting material, 10 ml of fresh peripheral blood, provided the PBMCs. Using RNA transcripts, the TCR beta CDR3 regions were amplified. HTBI primers were used in a first-round RT-PCR, which preceded a second-round multiplex PCR. Via MiXCR, TCRdb re-called the multiplex PCR reads, giving one row per CDR3 protein. Among approximately 410,000 distinct CDR3 sequences listed, about 16% were seen once.

This receptor was identified in a woman under 30 with stable Graves' hyperthyroidism. Source material: peripheral blood. The J gene is TRBJ1-1, the V gene TRBV2; the D gene is possibly TRBD1 (5 bases). The CDR3 DNA sequence: TGTGCCGGACATCCATCCCGGGTCCTGAACACTGAAGCTTGCTTT. Its protein product is CAGHPSRVLNTEACF. Full variable domain (rest looked up from reference TRBV2 and TRBJ1-1): EPEVTQTPSHQVTQMGQEVILRCVPISNHLYFYWYRQILGQKVEFLVSFYNNEISEKSEIFDDQFSVERPDGSNFTLKIRSTKLEDSAMYFCAGHPSRVLNTEACFGQGTRLTVV.